The rows below give T cell receptor beta chains drawn from one sample of a study of cytomegalovirus exposure and HLA in healthy donors. Only in-frame clones appear in the TCRdb table, and some are missing; sequencing was by immunoSEQ multiplex PCR. The top ten hold about 6% of the sample, which has hundreds of thousands of clones, more than 75% seen once. What was sequenced was PBMCs. These receptors all come from a man in his forties or fifties in good health and CMV-seropositive. The conserved cysteine and the conserved F or W are not part of the CDR3 here. The order of the fields is J gene, V gene, CDR3 protein.

j_gene: TRBJ2-5
v_gene: TRBV6-5
CDR3aa: ASSYSGQGRGETQY

j_gene: TRBJ1-3
v_gene: TRBV4-1
CDR3aa: ASSQDAYSYSGNTIY

j_gene: TRBJ2-5
v_gene: TRBV6-5
CDR3aa: ASSFLGETQY

j_gene: TRBJ2-2
v_gene: TRBV7-3
CDR3aa: ASSLVRERNTGELF

j_gene: TRBJ2-7
v_gene: TRBV11-2
CDR3aa: ASGALNRFGEQY

j_gene: TRBJ2-1
v_gene: TRBV5-1
CDR3aa: ASSLSVRYNEQF

j_gene: TRBJ2-1
v_gene: TRBV5-6
CDR3aa: ASSLAGGRAHEQF

j_gene: TRBJ2-2
v_gene: TRBV5-5
CDR3aa: ASSPLGDGELF

j_gene: TRBJ2-3
v_gene: TRBV9
CDR3aa: ASSLRLATSTDTQY

j_gene: TRBJ2-5
v_gene: TRBV6-5
CDR3aa: ASSYSTVGGETQY

j_gene: TRBJ2-1
v_gene: TRBV28
CDR3aa: ASSLWRDSLYNEQF

j_gene: TRBJ1-2
v_gene: TRBV7-2
CDR3aa: ASSLGQSYGYT

j_gene: TRBJ2-3
v_gene: TRBV19
CDR3aa: ASSIGQTSGRTDTQY

j_gene: TRBJ2-1
v_gene: TRBV15
CDR3aa: ATSRGDSQNEQF

j_gene: TRBJ1-2
v_gene: TRBV30
CDR3aa: AWSRGDRGYT

j_gene: TRBJ1-2
v_gene: TRBV4-1
CDR3aa: ASSHPFGDQNGYT

j_gene: TRBJ2-3
v_gene: TRBV7-9
CDR3aa: ASSPRWASGNTDTQY

j_gene: TRBJ1-2
v_gene: TRBV10-3
CDR3aa: AITASRGLGYGYT

j_gene: TRBJ1-2
v_gene: TRBV19
CDR3aa: ASSIAWALNYGYT

j_gene: TRBJ2-3
v_gene: TRBV6-5
CDR3aa: ASSYSLGEHTQY

j_gene: TRBJ2-1
v_gene: TRBV5-1
CDR3aa: ASSFPAGDNEQF

j_gene: TRBJ1-5
v_gene: TRBV15
CDR3aa: ATSREAGLGNQPQH

j_gene: TRBJ2-5
v_gene: TRBV7-2
CDR3aa: ASSLGGRATETQY

j_gene: TRBJ2-1
v_gene: TRBV5-1
CDR3aa: ASSLDTGNEQF

j_gene: TRBJ2-1
v_gene: TRBV14
CDR3aa: ASSQDGLAGGPRNEQF

j_gene: TRBJ1-1
v_gene: TRBV19
CDR3aa: ASSSPGATNTEAF

j_gene: TRBJ1-5
v_gene: TRBV11-2
CDR3aa: ASSLAGNQPQH

j_gene: TRBJ2-1
v_gene: TRBV10-3
CDR3aa: AISSPGSKASGSYNEQF

j_gene: TRBJ2-2
v_gene: TRBV6-1
CDR3aa: ATSFGGRHTGELF

j_gene: TRBJ1-2
v_gene: TRBV9
CDR3aa: ASSGPLQGIYGYT

j_gene: TRBJ1-5
v_gene: TRBV6-6
CDR3aa: ASSYGQLNQPQH

j_gene: TRBJ2-7
v_gene: TRBV5-6
CDR3aa: ASSWTTGEQY

j_gene: TRBJ2-1
v_gene: TRBV9
CDR3aa: ASSSSGPEQF

j_gene: TRBJ2-3
v_gene: TRBV7-3
CDR3aa: ASAVAVTDTQY

j_gene: TRBJ1-1
v_gene: TRBV4-1
CDR3aa: ASSRPGAVNTEAF

j_gene: TRBJ2-5
v_gene: TRBV10-2
CDR3aa: ASSGSGQETQY

j_gene: TRBJ1-6
v_gene: TRBV5-4
CDR3aa: ASVGQGRNSPLH

j_gene: TRBJ1-1
v_gene: TRBV6-6
CDR3aa: ASYWTGTDYTEAF

j_gene: TRBJ2-1
v_gene: TRBV29-1
CDR3aa: SVERVYNEQF

j_gene: TRBJ1-5
v_gene: TRBV30
CDR3aa: AWSPDRRQPQH

j_gene: TRBJ2-1
v_gene: TRBV6-1
CDR3aa: ASRSGTSGYNEQF

j_gene: TRBJ2-1
v_gene: TRBV23-1
CDR3aa: ASSHYRTGLGSYNEQF

j_gene: TRBJ2-2
v_gene: TRBV7-9
CDR3aa: ASSLSFLGAGELF

j_gene: TRBJ2-7
v_gene: TRBV6-1
CDR3aa: ASSEVQFSRFYEQY

j_gene: TRBJ1-1
v_gene: TRBV6-6
CDR3aa: ASKKGESEAF

j_gene: TRBJ2-7
v_gene: TRBV6-5
CDR3aa: ASSYRQTIRREQY